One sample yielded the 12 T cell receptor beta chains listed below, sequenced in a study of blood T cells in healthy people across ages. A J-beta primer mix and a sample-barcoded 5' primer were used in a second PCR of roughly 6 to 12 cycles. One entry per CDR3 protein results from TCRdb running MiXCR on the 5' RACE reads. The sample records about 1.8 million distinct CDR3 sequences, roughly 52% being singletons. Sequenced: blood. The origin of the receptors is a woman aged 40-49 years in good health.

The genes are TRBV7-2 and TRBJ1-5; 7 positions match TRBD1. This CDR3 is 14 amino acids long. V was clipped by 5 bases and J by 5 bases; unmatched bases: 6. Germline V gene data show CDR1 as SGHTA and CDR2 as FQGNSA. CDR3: CASSPRQGDQPQHF. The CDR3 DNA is TGTGCCAGCAGCCCTCGACAGGGCGATCAGCCCCAGCATTTT.

This CDR3 is CASSLVPRPQYF. As DNA, the CDR3 is TGTGCCAGCAGCTTGGTACCCCGCCCGCAGTATTTT. The rearrangement joins TRBV5-5 to TRBJ2-3, with no clear D. The CDR3 loop spans 12 amino acids. The V gene's germline CDR1 is SGHKS and CDR2 YYEKEE (reference sequence). The V end lost 0 bases, the J end lost 10 bases, and 9 bases lay between the germline ends.

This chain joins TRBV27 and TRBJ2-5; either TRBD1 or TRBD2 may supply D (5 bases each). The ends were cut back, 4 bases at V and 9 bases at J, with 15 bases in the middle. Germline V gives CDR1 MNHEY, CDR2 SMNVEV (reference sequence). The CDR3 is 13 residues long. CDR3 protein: CASSWNPLGAQYF. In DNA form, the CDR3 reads TGTGCCAGCAGTTGGAATCCTTTGGGGGCCCAGTACTTC.

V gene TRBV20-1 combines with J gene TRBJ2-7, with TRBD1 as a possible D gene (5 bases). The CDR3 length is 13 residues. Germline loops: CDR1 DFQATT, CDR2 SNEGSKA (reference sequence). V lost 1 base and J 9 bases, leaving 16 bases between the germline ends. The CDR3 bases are TGCAGTGCTAGAGCGGGCAGGGTATATGTGCAGTACTTC. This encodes CSARAGRVYVQYF.

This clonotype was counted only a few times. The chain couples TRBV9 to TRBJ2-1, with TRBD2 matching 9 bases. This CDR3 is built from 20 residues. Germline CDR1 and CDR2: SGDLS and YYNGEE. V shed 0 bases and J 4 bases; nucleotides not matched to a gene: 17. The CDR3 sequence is CASSVGPTSGGASSYNEQFF. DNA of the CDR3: TGTGCCAGCAGCGTAGGGCCGACTAGCGGTGGGGCTAGTTCTTACAATGAGCAGTTCTTC. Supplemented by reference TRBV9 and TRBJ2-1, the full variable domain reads DSGVTQTPKHLITATGQRVTLRCSPRSGDLSVYWYQQSLDQGLQFLIQYYNGEERAKGNILERFSAQQFPDLHSELNLSSLELGDSALYFCASSVGPTSGGASSYNEQFFGPGTRLTVL.

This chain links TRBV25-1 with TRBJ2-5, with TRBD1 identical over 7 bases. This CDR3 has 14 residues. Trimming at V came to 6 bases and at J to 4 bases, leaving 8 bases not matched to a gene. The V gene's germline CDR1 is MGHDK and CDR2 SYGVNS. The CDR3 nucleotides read TGTGCCAGCAGCCCGACAGGGTGGGGAGAGACCCAGTACTTC. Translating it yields CASSPTGWGETQYF.

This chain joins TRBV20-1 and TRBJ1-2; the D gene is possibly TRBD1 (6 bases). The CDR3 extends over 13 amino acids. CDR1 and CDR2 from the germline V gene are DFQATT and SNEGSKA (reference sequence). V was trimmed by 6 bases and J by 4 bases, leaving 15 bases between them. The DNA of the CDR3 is TGCAGTGCAACAAACAGGGAGAGCTATGGCTACACCTTC. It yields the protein CSATNRESYGYTF.

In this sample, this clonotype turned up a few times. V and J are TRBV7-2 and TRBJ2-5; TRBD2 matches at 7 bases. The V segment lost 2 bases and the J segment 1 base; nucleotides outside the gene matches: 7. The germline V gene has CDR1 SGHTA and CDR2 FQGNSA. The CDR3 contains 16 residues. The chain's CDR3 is CASSLRPAGTQETQYF. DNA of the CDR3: TGTGCCAGCAGCTTAAGGCCAGCGGGGACCCAAGAGACCCAGTACTTC.

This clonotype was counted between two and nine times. This chain's CDR3 is CASSSIAGETQYF. Here the CDR3 DNA reads TGTGCCAGCAGCTCGATAGCTGGAGAGACCCAGTACTTC. The genes are TRBV7-2 and TRBJ2-5; D not resolved. Trimming removed 4 bases at V and 4 bases at J, with 10 bases between. CDR1 is SGHTA and CDR2 is FQGNSA in the germline V gene. The CDR3 length is 13 residues.

The DNA of the CDR3 is TGTGCCAGCAGCGTAGTTCAAGCAGGGGCAGATACGCAGTATTTT. Protein product: CASSVVQAGADTQYF. The chain uses TRBV9 and TRBJ2-3, with D tentatively TRBD1 (6 bases). CDR3 length equals 15 residues. The V gene's germline CDR1 is SGDLS and CDR2 YYNGEE. The ends were cut back, 0 bases at V and 4 bases at J, with 12 bases in the middle. Combining the CDR3 with reference TRBV9 and TRBJ2-3 gives the whole variable domain DSGVTQTPKHLITATGQRVTLRCSPRSGDLSVYWYQQSLDQGLQFLIQYYNGEERAKGNILERFSAQQFPDLHSELNLSSLELGDSALYFCASSVVQAGADTQYFGPGTRLTVL.

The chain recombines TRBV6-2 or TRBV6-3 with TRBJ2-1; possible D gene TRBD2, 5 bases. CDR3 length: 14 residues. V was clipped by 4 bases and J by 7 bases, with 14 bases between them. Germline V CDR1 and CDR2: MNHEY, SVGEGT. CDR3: CASSFSRVGNEQFF. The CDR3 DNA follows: TGTGCCAGCAGTTTCTCGCGGGTGGGGAATGAGCAGTTCTTC.

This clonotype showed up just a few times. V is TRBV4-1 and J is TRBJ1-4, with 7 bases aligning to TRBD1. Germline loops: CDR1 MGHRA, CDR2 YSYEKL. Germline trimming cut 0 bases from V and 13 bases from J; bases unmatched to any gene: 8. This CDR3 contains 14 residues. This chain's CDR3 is CASSQDQGGGGLFF. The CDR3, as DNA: TGCGCCAGCAGCCAAGATCAAGGGGGCGGGGGACTGTTTTTT.